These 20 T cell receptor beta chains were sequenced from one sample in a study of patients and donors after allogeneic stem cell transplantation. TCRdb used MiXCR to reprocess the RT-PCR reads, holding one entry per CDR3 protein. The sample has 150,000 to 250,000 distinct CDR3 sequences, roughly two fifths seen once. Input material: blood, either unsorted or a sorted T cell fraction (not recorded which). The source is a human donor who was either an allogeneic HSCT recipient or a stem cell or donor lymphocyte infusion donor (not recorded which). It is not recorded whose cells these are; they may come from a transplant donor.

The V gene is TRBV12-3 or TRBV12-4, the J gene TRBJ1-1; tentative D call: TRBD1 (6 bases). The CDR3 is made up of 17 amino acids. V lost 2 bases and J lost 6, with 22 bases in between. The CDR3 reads CASSLMIGGSNNAEAFF. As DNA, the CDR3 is TGTGCCAGCAGTTTAATGATAGGGGGAAGTAATAACGCTGAAGCTTTCTTT.

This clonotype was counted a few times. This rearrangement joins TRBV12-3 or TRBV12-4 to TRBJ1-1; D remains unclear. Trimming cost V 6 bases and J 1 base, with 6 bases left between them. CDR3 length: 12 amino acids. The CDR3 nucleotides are TGTGCCAGCAGAATCGGGAACACTGAAGCTTTCTTT. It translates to CASRIGNTEAFF.

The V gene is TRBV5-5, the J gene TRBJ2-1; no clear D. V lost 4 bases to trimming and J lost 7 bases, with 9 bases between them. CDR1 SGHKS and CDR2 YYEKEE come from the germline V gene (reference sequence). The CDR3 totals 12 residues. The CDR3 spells CASSLEQNEQFF. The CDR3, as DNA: TGTGCCAGCAGCCTTGAGCAGAATGAGCAGTTCTTC.

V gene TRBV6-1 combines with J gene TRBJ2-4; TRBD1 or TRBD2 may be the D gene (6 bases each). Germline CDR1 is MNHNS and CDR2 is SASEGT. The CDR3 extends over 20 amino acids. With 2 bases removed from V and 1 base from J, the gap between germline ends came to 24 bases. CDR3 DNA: TGTGCCAGCAGTGAATCGGCGGCAGGGACGGGGGCTTTCGCCAAAAACATTCAGTACTTC. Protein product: CASSESAAGTGAFAKNIQYF.

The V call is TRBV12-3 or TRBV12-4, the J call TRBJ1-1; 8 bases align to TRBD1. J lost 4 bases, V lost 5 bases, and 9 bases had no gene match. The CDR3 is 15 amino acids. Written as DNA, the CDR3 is TGTGCCAGCAGTCCACTCAGGGGGCAGGTCACTGAAGCTTTCTTT. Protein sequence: CASSPLRGQVTEAFF.

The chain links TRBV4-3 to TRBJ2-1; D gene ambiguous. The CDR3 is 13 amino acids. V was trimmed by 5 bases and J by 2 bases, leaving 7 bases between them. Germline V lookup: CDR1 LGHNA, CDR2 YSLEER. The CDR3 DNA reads TGCGCCAGCAGCGCTCTCGCCTACAATGAGCAGTTCTTC. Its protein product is CASSALAYNEQFF.

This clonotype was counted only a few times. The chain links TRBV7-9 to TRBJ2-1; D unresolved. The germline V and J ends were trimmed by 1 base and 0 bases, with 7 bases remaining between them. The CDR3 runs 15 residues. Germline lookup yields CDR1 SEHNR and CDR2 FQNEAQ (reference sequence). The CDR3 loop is CASSLEISSYNEQFF. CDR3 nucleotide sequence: TGTGCCAGCAGCTTAGAGATCAGCTCCTACAATGAGCAGTTCTTC. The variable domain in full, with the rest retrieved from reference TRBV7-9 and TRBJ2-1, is DTGVSQNPRHKITKRGQNVTFRCDPISEHNRLYWYRQTLGQGPEFLTYFQNEAQLEKSRLLSDRFSAERPKGSFSTLEIQRTEQGDSAMYLCASSLEISSYNEQFFGPGTRLTVL.

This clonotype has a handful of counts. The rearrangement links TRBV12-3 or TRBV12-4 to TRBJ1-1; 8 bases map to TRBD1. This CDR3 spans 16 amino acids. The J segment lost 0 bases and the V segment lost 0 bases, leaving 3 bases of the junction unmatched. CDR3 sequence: CASSLAGQGMNTEAFF. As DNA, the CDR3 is TGTGCCAGCAGTTTAGCCGGACAGGGTATGAACACTGAAGCTTTCTTT.

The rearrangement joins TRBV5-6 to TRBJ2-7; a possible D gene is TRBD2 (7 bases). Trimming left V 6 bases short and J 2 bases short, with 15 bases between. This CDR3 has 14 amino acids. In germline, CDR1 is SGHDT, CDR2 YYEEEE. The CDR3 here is CASTPWGGPYEQYF. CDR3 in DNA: TGTGCCAGCACCCCCTGGGGGGGCCCCTACGAGCAGTACTTC.

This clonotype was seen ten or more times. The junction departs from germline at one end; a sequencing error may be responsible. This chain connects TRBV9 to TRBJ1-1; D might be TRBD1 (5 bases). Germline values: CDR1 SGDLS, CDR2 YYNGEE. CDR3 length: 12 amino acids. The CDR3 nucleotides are TGTGCCAGCAGTGTAGGGGACACTGAAGCTTTCTTT. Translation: CASSVGDTEAFF. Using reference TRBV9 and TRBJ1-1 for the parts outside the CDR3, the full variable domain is DSGVTQTPKHLITATGQRVTLRCSPRSGDLSVYWYQQSLDQGLQFLIQYYNGEERAKGNILERFSAQQFPDLHSELNLSSLELGDSALYFCASSVGDTEAFFGQGTRLTVV.

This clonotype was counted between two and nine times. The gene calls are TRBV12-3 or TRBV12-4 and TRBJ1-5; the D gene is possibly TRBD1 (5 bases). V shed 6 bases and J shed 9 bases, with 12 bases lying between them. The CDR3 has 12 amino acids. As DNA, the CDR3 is TGTGCCAGCAGGCGGGACCTGTGGCCCCAGCATTTT. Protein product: CASRRDLWPQHF.

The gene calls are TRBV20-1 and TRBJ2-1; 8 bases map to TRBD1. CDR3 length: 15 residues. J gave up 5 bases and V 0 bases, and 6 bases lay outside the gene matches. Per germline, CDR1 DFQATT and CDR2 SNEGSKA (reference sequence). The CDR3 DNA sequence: TGCAGTGCTAGAGAATGGCAGGGGGCAAACAATGAGCAGTTCTTC. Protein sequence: CSAREWQGANNEQFF.

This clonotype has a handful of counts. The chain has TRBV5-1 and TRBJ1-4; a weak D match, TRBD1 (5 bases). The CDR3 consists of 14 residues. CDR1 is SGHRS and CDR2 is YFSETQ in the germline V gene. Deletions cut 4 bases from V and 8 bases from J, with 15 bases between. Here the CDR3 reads CASSLRTREEKLFF. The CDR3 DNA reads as TGCGCCAGCAGCCTCAGGACCAGGGAAGAAAAACTGTTTTTT. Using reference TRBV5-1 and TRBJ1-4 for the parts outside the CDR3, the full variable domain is KAGVTQTPRYLIKTRGQQVTLSCSPISGHRSVSWYQQTPGQGLQFLFEYFSETQRNKGNFPGRFSGRQFSNSRSEMNVSTLELGDSALYLCASSLRTREEKLFFGSGTQLSVL.

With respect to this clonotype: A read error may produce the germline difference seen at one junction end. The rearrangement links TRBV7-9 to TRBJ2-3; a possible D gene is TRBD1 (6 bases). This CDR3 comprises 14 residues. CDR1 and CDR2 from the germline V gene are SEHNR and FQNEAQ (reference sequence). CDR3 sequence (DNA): TGTGCCAGCAGTCGGACAGCCAGCACAGATATGCAGTATTTT. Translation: CASSRTASTDMQYF.

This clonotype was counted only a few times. The DNA of the CDR3 is TGCAGTGTTGGACAGGGGGTAGATCAGCCCCAGCATTTT. Protein product: CSVGQGVDQPQHF. The rearrangement joins TRBV20-1 to TRBJ1-5, with 10 bases that match TRBD1. CDR1 and CDR2 (germline): DFQATT, SNEGSKA (reference sequence). This CDR3 is built from 13 residues. The trim removed 7 bases at V and 5 bases at J, leaving 5 bases unmatched.

The CDR3 DNA reads as TGTGCCAGCAGCGACTATTTGAATGAGCAGTTCTTC. Translating gives CASSDYLNEQFF. The chain links TRBV5-4 to TRBJ2-1; D possibly corresponds to TRBD2 (5 bases). V was cut by 4 bases and J by 7 bases, with 9 bases left in between. Germline V gene sequence: CDR1 SGHNT, CDR2 YYREEE (reference sequence). This CDR3 spans 12 amino acids.

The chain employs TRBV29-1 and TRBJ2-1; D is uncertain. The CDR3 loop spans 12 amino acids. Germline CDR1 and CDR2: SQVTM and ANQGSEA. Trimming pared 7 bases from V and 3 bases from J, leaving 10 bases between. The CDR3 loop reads CSGIWGYNEQFF. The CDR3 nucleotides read TGCAGCGGGATCTGGGGCTACAATGAGCAGTTCTTC.

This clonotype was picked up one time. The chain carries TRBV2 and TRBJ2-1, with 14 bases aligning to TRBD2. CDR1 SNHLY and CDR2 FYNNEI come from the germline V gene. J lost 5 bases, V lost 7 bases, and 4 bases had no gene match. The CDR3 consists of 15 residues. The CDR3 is CASTPGLAGDNEQFF. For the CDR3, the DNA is TGTGCCAGCACCCCGGGACTAGCGGGGGACAATGAGCAGTTCTTC.

The CDR3 region has the DNA TGTGCCAGCAGTAAGACAGGGCTAACCGACGAGCAGTACTTC. This encodes CASSKTGLTDEQYF. The genes are TRBV12-3 or TRBV12-4 and TRBJ2-7; 7 positions agree with TRBD1. Trimming took 5 bases from V and 5 from J; bases not matched to a gene: 9. The CDR3 covers 14 residues.

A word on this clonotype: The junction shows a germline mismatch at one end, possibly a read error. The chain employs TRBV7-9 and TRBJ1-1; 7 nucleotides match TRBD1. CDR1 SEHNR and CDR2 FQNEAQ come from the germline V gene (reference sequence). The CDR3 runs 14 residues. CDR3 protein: CASSLARGNAEAFF. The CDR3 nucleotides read TGTGCCAGCAGCTTAGCCAGGGGGAACGCTGAAGCTTTCTTT.